The 22 T cell receptor beta chains listed next were all sequenced from one sample in a study of Graves' ophthalmopathy and Graves' hyperthyroidism. The TCR beta CDR3 regions underwent amplification from RNA transcripts. RT-PCR in the first round used HTBI primers; a second-round multiplex PCR followed. From the multiplex PCR reads, TCRdb called clonotypes with MiXCR, one entry per CDR3 protein. The sample has approximately 45,000 distinct CDR3 sequences; around 48% are singletons. The sample comprised peripheral blood. These receptors were collected from an adult man with Graves' ophthalmopathy.

The table lists this clonotype with many counts. V is TRBV19 and J is TRBJ2-7; the D gene could be TRBD1 or TRBD2 (5 bases each). The V end was cut by 9 bases, the J end by 3 bases, with 18 bases between. CDR1 is LNHDA and CDR2 is SQIVND in the germline V gene (reference sequence). The CDR3 runs to 14 residues. The CDR3 bases are TGTGCCAGCGGAACCGGGACCCCCGACTACGAGCAGTACTTC. Its translation is CASGTGTPDYEQYF.

In its sample, this clonotype was seen many times. This sequence joins TRBV5-8 and TRBJ1-2; 7 nucleotides line up with TRBD1. The CDR3 is 14 amino acids. Germline V lookup: CDR1 SGHTS, CDR2 YDEGEE. J was trimmed by 7 bases and V by 1 base; bases with no gene match: 7. DNA for the CDR3: TGTGCCAGCAGCTTGCCTCGACAGGGCCTTGGCTACACCTTC. Translation: CASSLPRQGLGYTF.

Many counts were recorded for this clonotype. J is TRBJ2-1 and V is TRBV18; TRBD1 might be the D (5 bases). Germline V CDR1 and CDR2: KGHSH, LQKENI. CDR3 length equals 14 residues. With 1 base removed from V and 7 bases from J, the gap between germline ends came to 11 bases. In DNA, the CDR3 is TGTGCCAGCTCACCACTTCCAGGGCCTAATGAGCAGTTCTTC. Protein: CASSPLPGPNEQFF.

This clonotype turned up a few times. The chain employs TRBV27 and TRBJ2-2; TRBD1 is a possible D gene (5 bases). In germline, CDR1 is MNHEY, CDR2 SMNVEV (reference sequence). Trimming took 6 bases from V and 4 from J, leaving 21 bases between them. This CDR3 is built from 17 residues. The CDR3 sequence is CASRRGRVAGPTGELFF. The CDR3 nucleotides are TGTGCCAGCAGAAGGGGTAGAGTAGCTGGCCCCACCGGGGAGCTGTTTTTT.

This clonotype occurred many times. The V gene is TRBV6-4, the J gene TRBJ2-3; D possibly corresponds to TRBD2 (6 bases). Germline V gives CDR1 MRHNA, CDR2 SNTAGT. The CDR3 is 17 amino acids. V was cut by 5 bases and J by 0 bases, with 18 bases left in between. The CDR3 reads CASSTPCRGTSTDTQYF. The DNA for the CDR3 is TGTGCCAGCAGTACTCCTTGTCGAGGGACTAGCACAGATACGCAGTATTTT.

This clonotype was counted many times. CDR3 bases: TGCGCCAGCAGTGATTCGGGACAGGGCTCCTACGAGCAGTACTTC. It specifies CASSDSGQGSYEQYF. The chain joins TRBV10-1 to TRBJ2-7; 9 positions match TRBD1. The CDR3 runs 15 residues. Germline V gene sequence: CDR1 WNHNN, CDR2 SYGVQD (reference sequence). Trimming cost V 3 bases and J 0 bases; bases outside gene matches: 3.

Many counts were recorded for this clonotype. V is TRBV12-3 or TRBV12-4 and J is TRBJ2-7; D perhaps matches TRBD2 (7 bases). The CDR3 covers 15 residues. V gave up 3 bases and J gave up 5 bases, with 17 bases separating them. Here the CDR3 reads CASSLGGRIFNEQYF. In DNA, the CDR3 is TGTGCCAGCAGTTTGGGGGGGCGCATCTTCAACGAGCAGTACTTC.

The rearrangement links TRBV27 to TRBJ2-6; TRBD2 matches 12 bases. J was trimmed by 0 bases and V by 6 bases; bases with no gene match: 6. The length of the CDR3 is 18 residues. Germline loops: CDR1 MNHEY, CDR2 SMNVEV (reference sequence). The CDR3 sequence is CASSGLAGKSSGANVLTF. The CDR3 region has the DNA TGTGCCAGCAGCGGACTAGCGGGAAAGAGCTCTGGGGCCAACGTCCTGACTTTC.

For this clonotype: Compared with germline, one end of the junction differs, possibly owing to a read error. The chain employs TRBV29-1 and TRBJ2-7; D could derive from TRBD1 or TRBD2 (6 bases each). This CDR3 contains 13 residues. Germline V gene lookup returns CDR1 SQVTM and CDR2 ANQGSEA. The CDR3 sequence is CSLGGGGFYKQYF. DNA of the CDR3: TGCAGCTTAGGGGGAGGCGGGTTCTACAAGCAGTACTTC.

This clonotype was seen repeatedly, ten times or more. V and J are TRBV7-2 and TRBJ1-3; no definite D call. This CDR3 has 15 amino acids. V was pared by 1 base and J by 1 base, with 8 bases between. Germline-derived CDR1 and CDR2 are SGHTA and FQGNSA. The CDR3 DNA is TGTGCCAGCAGCTTAGATCCGGGATCTGGAAACACCATATATTTT. It translates to CASSLDPGSGNTIYF.

This clonotype ranks as medium-sized. The chain uses TRBV2 and TRBJ1-2, with D hard to call. The CDR3 spans 11 residues. Germline CDR1 is SNHLY and CDR2 is FYNNEI. The V and J ends lost 2 bases and 4 bases respectively, with 2 bases between them. CDR3 region: CASSETYGYTF. The DNA for the CDR3 is TGTGCCAGCAGTGAAACCTATGGCTACACCTTC.

This chain joins TRBV6-4 and TRBJ2-6; a weak D match, TRBD1 (6 bases). Germline V CDR1 and CDR2: MRHNA, SNTAGT. There are 16 residues in the CDR3. Trimming pared 2 bases from V and 0 bases from J, leaving 8 bases between. CDR3 residues: CASSDGTNSGANVLTF. Here the CDR3 DNA reads TGTGCCAGCAGTGACGGGACAAACTCTGGGGCCAACGTCCTGACTTTC.

This CDR3 reads CASSVPPQGGEQFF. Written as DNA, the CDR3 is TGTGCCAGCAGTGTCCCCCCTCAGGGCGGTGAGCAGTTCTTC. The chain employs TRBV2 and TRBJ2-1, with D perhaps matching TRBD1 (5 bases). The CDR3 has 14 residues. V was shortened by 4 bases and J by 9 bases, with 16 bases between the two germline ends. Per germline, CDR1 SNHLY and CDR2 FYNNEI.

The table lists this clonotype with many counts. The chain is built from TRBV7-3 and TRBJ2-1; 10 bases line up with TRBD2. The V gene's germline CDR1 is SGHTA and CDR2 FQGTGA. Trimming at V came to 0 bases and at J to 8 bases, leaving 1 base not matched to a gene. The CDR3 is 14 amino acids. DNA for the CDR3: TGTGCCAGCAGCTTAACAGGACTAGCGGATGAGCAGTTCTTC. It is translated as CASSLTGLADEQFF. The entire variable domain, with the rest obtained from reference TRBV7-3 and TRBJ2-1, is as follows: GAGVSQTPSNKVTEKGKYVELRCDPISGHTALYWYRQSLGQGPEFLIYFQGTGAADDSGLPNDRFFAVRPEGSVSTLKIQRTERGDSAVYLCASSLTGLADEQFFGPGTRLTVL.

The CDR3 loop reads CASSLVGMETQYF. CDR3 nucleotide sequence: TGCGCCAGCAGCTTGGTAGGGATGGAGACCCAGTACTTC. The chain links TRBV5-1 to TRBJ2-5, with unresolved D. This CDR3 has 13 residues. CDR1 is SGHRS and CDR2 is YFSETQ in the germline V gene. Deletions cut 0 bases from V and 5 bases from J, with 8 bases between.

A note on this clonotype: A read error may be the cause here, since a much bigger clone is one base away. This rearrangement joins TRBV4-1 to TRBJ2-7; 11 positions agree with TRBD1. V lost 4 bases to trimming and J lost 3 bases; unmatched junction nucleotides: 8. From germline, CDR1 is MGHRA and CDR2 YSYEKL. The CDR3 covers 16 residues. The CDR3 sequence is CASSPSRDRGDYEQYF. The CDR3 bases are TGCGCCAGCAGCCCTTCCCGGGACAGGGGGGACTACGAGCAGTACTTC.

This clonotype occurred many times. The genes are TRBV9 and TRBJ2-3; a weak D match, TRBD2 (6 bases). The V end lost 3 bases, the J end lost 0 bases, and 11 bases lay between the germline ends. This CDR3 is built from 15 residues. The V gene's germline CDR1 is SGDLS and CDR2 YYNGEE. CDR3 in DNA: TGTGCCAGCAGCGAAGCGGGCTCTAGCACAGATACGCAGTATTTT. This translates into CASSEAGSSTDTQYF. Variable domain in full (rest from reference TRBV9 and TRBJ2-3): DSGVTQTPKHLITATGQRVTLRCSPRSGDLSVYWYQQSLDQGLQFLIQYYNGEERAKGNILERFSAQQFPDLHSELNLSSLELGDSALYFCASSEAGSSTDTQYFGPGTRLTVL.

The genes are TRBV27 and TRBJ1-2, with D perhaps TRBD1 (5 bases). Trimming took 3 bases from V and 5 from J, leaving 7 bases between them. This CDR3 has 12 amino acids. CDR1 MNHEY and CDR2 SMNVEV come from the germline V gene (reference sequence). The CDR3 nucleotides are TGTGCCAGCAGTTTGCAGGGATATGGCTACACCTTC. Encoded protein: CASSLQGYGYTF.

The chain links TRBV2 to TRBJ1-6; 8 nucleotides align to TRBD1. Germline loops: CDR1 SNHLY, CDR2 FYNNEI. The CDR3 runs to 15 residues. The V and J ends lost 7 bases and 5 bases, in that order; junction bases with no gene match: 7. CDR3 in amino acids: CASTYQQGDNSPLHF. The CDR3 bases are TGTGCCAGCACTTACCAACAGGGGGATAATTCACCCCTCCACTTT.

This clonotype has a count of ten or more. The chain combines TRBV6-5 with TRBJ2-1; D uncertain. Between the trimmed V and J ends, which lost 5 bases and 9 bases, there was a span of 8 bases. The CDR3 is 11 residues long. Germline CDR1 is MNHEY and CDR2 is SVGAGI. Here the CDR3 reads CASSHNFEQFF. DNA for the CDR3: TGTGCCAGCAGTCACAATTTTGAGCAGTTCTTC.

The V and J genes are TRBV7-8 and TRBJ1-2; D ambiguous. CDR3 length equals 14 residues. Germline CDR1 reads SGHVS; CDR2 reads FQNEAQ. Deletions cut 4 bases from V and 6 bases from J, with 15 bases between. The CDR3 DNA follows: TGTGCCAGCAGCTCTGGCGCTGGGAATCATGGCTACACCTTC. Its translation: CASSSGAGNHGYTF. The whole variable domain, remainder taken from reference TRBV7-8 and TRBJ1-2, is GAGVSQSPRYKVAKRGQDVALRCDPISGHVSLFWYQQALGQGPEFLTYFQNEAQLDKSGLPSDRFFAERPEGSVSTLKIQRTQQEDSAVYLCASSSGAGNHGYTFGSGTRLTVV.

This sequence joins TRBV6-1 and TRBJ1-6; D is ambiguous. In germline, CDR1 is MNHNS, CDR2 SASEGT. The germline V and J ends were trimmed by 11 bases and 4 bases, with 12 bases remaining between them. The CDR3 is 13 amino acids. The CDR3 DNA reads as TGTGCCCATTCATTGGGGTATAATTCACCCCTCCACTTT. Translating it yields CAHSLGYNSPLHF.